The 19 T cell receptor beta chains listed next were all sequenced from one sample in a study of blood T cells in healthy people across ages. Alongside a J-beta primer mix, a sample-barcoded 5' primer served in a second PCR lasting roughly 7 to 11 cycles. TCRdb processed the 5' RACE reads anew with MiXCR; each CDR3 protein has one entry. This table holds some 1.5 million distinct CDR3 sequences, approximately 43% found once. The sequenced material came from blood. The receptors here all came from a woman under 30 in good health.

This clonotype was seen more than once but under ten times. The V call is TRBV4-3, the J call TRBJ2-2; 10 bases are shared with TRBD2. Germline V gene sequence: CDR1 LGHNA, CDR2 YSLEER. This CDR3 is 19 amino acids long. The V and J ends lost 1 base and 1 base, in that order; junction bases with no gene match: 9. The CDR3 loop reads CASSQGVGAGGQNTGELFF. CDR3 coding DNA: TGCGCCAGCAGCCAAGGTGTAGGAGCGGGAGGGCAGAACACCGGGGAGCTGTTTTTT.

The V call is TRBV20-1, the J call TRBJ2-3; a weak D match, TRBD1 (6 bases). Germline V gives CDR1 DFQATT, CDR2 SNEGSKA (reference sequence). V lost 2 bases, J lost 3 bases, and 12 bases lay in between. There are 14 residues in the CDR3. CDR3 amino acids: CSARLYRETDTQYF. CDR3 DNA sequence: TGCAGTGCTAGACTATACAGGGAAACAGATACGCAGTATTTT.

This chain connects TRBV6-5 to TRBJ1-4; perhaps TRBD1 as D (6 bases). CDR1 is MNHEY and CDR2 is SVGAGI in the germline V gene. Trimming cost V 6 bases and J 7 bases, with 15 bases left between them. The CDR3 contains 14 residues. The CDR3 sequence is CASSITGISEKLFF. The DNA for the CDR3 is TGTGCCAGCAGCATAACAGGGATAAGTGAAAAACTGTTTTTT.

This clonotype has more than one count but fewer than ten. The chain employs TRBV5-6 and TRBJ2-4; 8 nucleotides align to TRBD2. The J call may not be correct, given that the DNA end is closer to TRBJ2-7. The germline V gene encodes CDR1 SGHDT and CDR2 YYEEEE. The CDR3 extends over 17 amino acids. This CDR3 is CASSLFNGRALSVEQYF. The CDR3 DNA sequence: TGTGCCAGCAGCTTGTTTAACGGGAGGGCACTAAGTGTCGAGCAGTACTTC.

The chain employs TRBV6-1 and TRBJ1-6, with D possibly TRBD1 on 5 matching bases. Germline CDR1 is MNHNS and CDR2 is SASEGT. Trimming removed 0 bases from V and 10 bases from J, with 16 bases in between. This CDR3 is built from 16 residues. The CDR3 region has the DNA TGTGCCAGCAGTGAAGCGCTGTCGTGGGGGAGATCACCCCTCCACTTT. Translating gives CASSEALSWGRSPLHF.

This sequence joins TRBV12-3 or TRBV12-4 and TRBJ1-1; 7 bases are shared with TRBD1. CDR3 length: 14 residues. The V and J ends lost 7 bases and 0 bases, in that order; junction bases with no gene match: 5. CDR3 sequence (DNA): TGTGCCAGCACCCTCGGACAGGTGAACACTGAAGCTTTCTTT. Encoded protein: CASTLGQVNTEAFF.

The chain couples TRBV27 to TRBJ2-3; D might be TRBD2 (7 bases). The CDR3 loop spans 17 amino acids. The V gene's germline CDR1 is MNHEY and CDR2 SMNVEV (reference sequence). The ends were cut back, 6 bases at V and 0 bases at J, with 19 bases in the middle. CDR3 sequence reads: CASRPYTGGLSTDTQYF. The CDR3 nucleotides read TGTGCCAGCAGGCCTTATACGGGGGGCCTCAGCACAGATACGCAGTATTTT.

The chain carries TRBV12-3 or TRBV12-4 and TRBJ1-2; 8 bases agree with TRBD1. The CDR3 has 12 amino acids. J was trimmed by 5 bases and V by 9 bases; bases with no gene match: 5. CDR3 coding DNA: TGTGCCAGTGGGACAGGAACTTATGGCTACACCTTC. As protein: CASGTGTYGYTF.

The chain has TRBV4-1 and TRBJ2-2; D is uncertain. Trimming removed 3 bases at V and 5 bases at J, with 13 bases between. CDR1 and CDR2 from the germline V gene are MGHRA and YSYEKL. The CDR3 sequence is 15 residues long. Here the CDR3 reads CASSQPSRGTGELFF. The CDR3 nucleotides read TGCGCCAGCAGCCAGCCCTCGCGAGGTACCGGGGAGCTGTTTTTT.

With respect to this clonotype: The junction and the germline gene differ at one end; a read error may be behind it. The chain carries TRBV9 and TRBJ2-1; D might be TRBD2 (5 bases). With the DNA end fitting TRBJ2-7 better, the J assignment may be wrong. The germline gives CDR1 SGDLS, CDR2 YYNGEE. The CDR3 is 13 residues long. CDR3 sequence (DNA): TGTGTCAGCGGCCAGAGCTCCTACAATGAGCAGTACTTC. It specifies CVSGQSSYNEQYF.

In this sample, this clonotype turned up a few times. This rearrangement joins TRBV7-2 to TRBJ2-3; possibly TRBD1 for D (6 bases). Germline-derived CDR1 and CDR2 are SGHTA and FQGNSA. The CDR3 totals 16 residues. The ends were cut back, 4 bases at V and 2 bases at J, with 16 bases in the middle. CDR3 DNA: TGTGCCAGCAGCTCCCAAGGTGCAGGGGTCACAGATACGCAGTATTTT. As protein: CASSSQGAGVTDTQYF. The full variable domain, with the rest looked up from reference TRBV7-2 and TRBJ2-3, is GAGVSQSPSNKVTEKGKDVELRCDPISGHTALYWYRQSLGQGLEFLIYFQGNSAPDKSGLPSDRFSAERTGGSVSTLTIQRTQQEDSAVYLCASSSQGAGVTDTQYFGPGTRLTVL.

The chain carries TRBV7-8 and TRBJ2-5; no reliable D call. The ends were cut back, 0 bases at V and 4 bases at J, with 9 bases in the middle. Germline V gives CDR1 SGHVS, CDR2 FQNEAQ. The CDR3 totals 14 residues. The CDR3 is CASSLAGWVETQYF. The DNA of the CDR3 is TGTGCCAGCAGCTTAGCCGGCTGGGTAGAGACCCAGTACTTC.

The CDR3 DNA sequence: TGCGCCAGCAGCCAAGAGTCAGGCGCTGACTATGGCTACACCTTC. It is translated as CASSQESGADYGYTF. This rearrangement joins TRBV4-3 to TRBJ1-2; D unresolved. Germline CDR1 and CDR2: LGHNA and YSLEER. V was cut by 0 bases and J by 3 bases, with 11 bases left in between. CDR3 size: 15 residues.

This sequence joins TRBV7-2 and TRBJ1-1; TRBD1 might be the D (6 bases). CDR3 length: 15 amino acids. Germline V gene sequence: CDR1 SGHTA, CDR2 FQGNSA. Trimming removed 0 bases from V and 4 bases from J, with 12 bases in between. The CDR3 protein is CASSLAAGVTTEAFF. CDR3 DNA sequence: TGTGCCAGCAGCTTAGCGGCAGGGGTGACCACTGAAGCTTTCTTT.

This clonotype has just a few counts. The chain combines TRBV12-3 or TRBV12-4 with TRBJ2-1; D possibly corresponds to TRBD2 (6 bases). This CDR3 has 14 amino acids. The germline V and J ends were trimmed by 2 bases and 5 bases, with 10 bases remaining between them. CDR3 nucleotides: TGTGCCAGCAGTTTATGGCGGGGCGACAATGAGCAGTTCTTC. Translated, it gives CASSLWRGDNEQFF.

V usage is TRBV28 and J usage is TRBJ2-3; 8 bases are a match to TRBD2. Germline lookup yields CDR1 MDHEN and CDR2 SYDVKM. The CDR3 runs to 18 residues. The ends lost 3 bases at V and 0 bases at J; junction bases unmatched: 11. CDR3 in amino acids: CASSFRPRLAPSTDTQYF. The CDR3 region has the DNA TGTGCCAGCAGTTTCCGCCCCCGACTAGCGCCTAGCACAGATACGCAGTATTTT.

This clonotype appeared many times. V gene TRBV6-5 combines with J gene TRBJ2-6, with D unresolved. V lost 2 bases, J lost 0 bases, and 5 bases lay in between. The CDR3 length is 15 residues. Germline V gives CDR1 MNHEY, CDR2 SVGAGI. The CDR3 nucleotides read TGTGCCAGCAGTTACGGTAGCTCTGGGGCCAACGTCCTGACTTTC. Translated, it gives CASSYGSSGANVLTF.

This rearrangement joins TRBV20-1 to TRBJ2-1; 14 nucleotides line up with TRBD2. Germline values: CDR1 DFQATT, CDR2 SNEGSKA (reference sequence). V was clipped by 4 bases and J by 8 bases; unmatched bases: 7. This CDR3 spans 15 amino acids. CDR3 DNA: TGCAGTGCTAACCGACTAGCGGGAGGGTCGGATGAGCAGTTCTTC. Translated, it gives CSANRLAGGSDEQFF.

This chain connects TRBV13 to TRBJ2-7, with 7 bases identical to TRBD2. The V gene end was trimmed by 2 bases and the J gene end by 7 bases; junction bases not matched to a gene: 8. Germline lookup yields CDR1 PRHDT and CDR2 FYEKMQ (reference sequence). The CDR3 is 14 amino acids. The CDR3 nucleotides read TGTGCCAGCAGCTTAAACGGGGGGACGTATGAGCAGTACTTC. Its protein is CASSLNGGTYEQYF.